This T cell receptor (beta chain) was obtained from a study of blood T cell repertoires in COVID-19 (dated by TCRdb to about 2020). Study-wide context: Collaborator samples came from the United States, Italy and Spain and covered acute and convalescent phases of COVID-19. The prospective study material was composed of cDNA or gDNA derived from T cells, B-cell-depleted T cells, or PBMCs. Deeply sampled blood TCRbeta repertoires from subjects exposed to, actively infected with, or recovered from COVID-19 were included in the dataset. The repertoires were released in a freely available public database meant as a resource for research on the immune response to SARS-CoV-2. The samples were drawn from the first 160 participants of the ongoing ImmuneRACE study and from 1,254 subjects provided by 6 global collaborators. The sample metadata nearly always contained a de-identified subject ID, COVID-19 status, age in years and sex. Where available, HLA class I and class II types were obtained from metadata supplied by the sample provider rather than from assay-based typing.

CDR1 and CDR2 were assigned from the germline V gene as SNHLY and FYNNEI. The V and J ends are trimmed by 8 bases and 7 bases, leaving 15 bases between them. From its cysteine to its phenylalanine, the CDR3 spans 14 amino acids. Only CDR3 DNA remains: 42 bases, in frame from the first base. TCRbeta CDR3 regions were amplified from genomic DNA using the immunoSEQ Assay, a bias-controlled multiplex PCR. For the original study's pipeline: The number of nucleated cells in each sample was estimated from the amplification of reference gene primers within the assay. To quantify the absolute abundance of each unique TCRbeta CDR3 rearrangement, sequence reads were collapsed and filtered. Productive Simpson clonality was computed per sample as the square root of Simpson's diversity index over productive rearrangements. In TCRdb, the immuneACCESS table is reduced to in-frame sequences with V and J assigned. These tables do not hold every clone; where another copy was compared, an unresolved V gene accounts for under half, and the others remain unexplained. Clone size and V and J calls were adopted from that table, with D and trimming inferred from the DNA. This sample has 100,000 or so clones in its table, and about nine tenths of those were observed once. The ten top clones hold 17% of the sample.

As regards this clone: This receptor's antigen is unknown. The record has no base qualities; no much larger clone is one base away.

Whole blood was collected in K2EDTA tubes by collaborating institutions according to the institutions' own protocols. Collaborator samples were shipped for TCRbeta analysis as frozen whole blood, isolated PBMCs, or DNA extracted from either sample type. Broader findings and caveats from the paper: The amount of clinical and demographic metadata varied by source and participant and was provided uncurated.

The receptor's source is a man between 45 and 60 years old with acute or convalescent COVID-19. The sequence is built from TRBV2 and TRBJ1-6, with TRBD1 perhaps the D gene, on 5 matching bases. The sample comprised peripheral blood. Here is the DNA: TGTGCCAGCGTTGCGGGACTCCAGAATTCACCCCTCCACTTT. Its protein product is CASVAGLQNSPLHF.